The sequence of this T cell receptor (beta chain) was determined in a study of monozygotic twins with inflammatory bowel disease. A template switching step added UMIs, each with a 6-nucleotide sample barcode. TCRdb re-analyzed the 5' RACE reads; it lists each CDR3 protein once, without DNA. Its table records 310,000 or so distinct CDR3 sequences. What was sequenced was blood. This TCR derives from a human donor with ulcerative colitis or Crohn's disease, or a healthy co-twin of an affected twin (not recorded which).

CDR3 loop: CATSSQGDWPEAFF. The chain recombines TRBV11-1 with TRBJ1-1; TCRdb returns TRBD1, unconfirmable since there is no DNA. The CDR3 length is 14 residues. The V gene's germline CDR1 is SGHAT and CDR2 FQDESV (reference sequence).